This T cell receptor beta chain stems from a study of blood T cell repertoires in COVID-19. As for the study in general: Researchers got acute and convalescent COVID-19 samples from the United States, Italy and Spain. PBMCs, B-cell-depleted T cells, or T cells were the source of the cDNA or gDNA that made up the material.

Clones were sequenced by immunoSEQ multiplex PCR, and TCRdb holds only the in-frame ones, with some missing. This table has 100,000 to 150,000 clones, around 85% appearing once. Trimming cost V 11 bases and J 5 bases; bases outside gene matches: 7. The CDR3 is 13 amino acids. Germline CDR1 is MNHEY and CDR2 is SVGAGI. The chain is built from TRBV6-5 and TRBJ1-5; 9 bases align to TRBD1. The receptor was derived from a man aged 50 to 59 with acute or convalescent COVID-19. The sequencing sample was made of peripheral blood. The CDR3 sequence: CAAGQGRHQPQHF. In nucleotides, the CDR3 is TGTGCCGCGGGACAGGGTCGACATCAGCCCCAGCATTTT.